This section outlines one TCR beta chain sequence together with its context. The source of the sample is a study of blood T cell repertoires in COVID-19. Study in general: Sites in the United States, Italy and Spain provided acute and convalescent COVID-19 samples. PBMCs, B-cell-depleted T cells, or T cells provided the cDNA or gDNA that made up the material.

Germline V lookup: CDR1 SEHNR, CDR2 FQNEAQ (reference sequence). CDR3 size: 15 residues. Between the trimmed V and J ends, which lost 4 bases and 2 bases, there was a span of 13 bases. The authors' processing: Counts of nucleated cells, estimated from reference gene primer amplification, were obtained. Libraries were prepared by immunoSEQ multiplex PCR; TCRdb keeps only in-frame clonotypes and omits some of them. Clone size and V and J calls were adopted from that table, with D and trimming inferred from the DNA. The sample records about 43,000 clones, roughly 90% being singletons. Sequenced input: peripheral blood. This receptor was identified in a woman older than 75 with active COVID-19. The chain couples TRBV7-9 to TRBJ2-3; TRBD2 might be the D (5 bases). The CDR3 nucleotides are TGTGCCAGCAGCTCCGTGGAGGTCCACACAGATACGCAGTATTTT. Amino acids: CASSSVEVHTDTQYF.